This T cell receptor beta chain was sequenced in a study of T cell repertoires in cytomegalovirus infection. Study in general: CMV infection plus the matching HLA type was flagged by public TCR beta signatures. General study findings and limits: Based on cumulative public TCR beta family frequency, carriers of CMV plus the relevant HLA were identified.

This CDR3 is built from 18 residues. V was shortened by 5 bases and J by 2 bases, with 24 bases between the two germline ends. The V gene's germline CDR1 is MNHEY and CDR2 SMNVEV (reference sequence). In TCRdb, the reads were re-called with MiXCR into one record per CDR3 protein. Of 570,000 or so distinct CDR3 sequences listed, about 39% are singletons. Worth noting for this clonotype: Its antigen is undetermined.

This TCR derives from a human donor in good health (CMV status not recorded). Some clones in this sample may be carry-over from other donors' samples. The rearrangement links TRBV27 to TRBJ2-5; D tentatively fits TRBD1 or TRBD2 (5 bases each). The sequenced sample was cultured PBMCs, obtained from culture after CMV antigen stimulation. The CDR3: CASSATPLRDGFQETQYF. DNA for the CDR3: TGTGCCAGCAGTGCGACTCCCCTCCGGGACGGATTTCAAGAGACCCAGTACTTC.